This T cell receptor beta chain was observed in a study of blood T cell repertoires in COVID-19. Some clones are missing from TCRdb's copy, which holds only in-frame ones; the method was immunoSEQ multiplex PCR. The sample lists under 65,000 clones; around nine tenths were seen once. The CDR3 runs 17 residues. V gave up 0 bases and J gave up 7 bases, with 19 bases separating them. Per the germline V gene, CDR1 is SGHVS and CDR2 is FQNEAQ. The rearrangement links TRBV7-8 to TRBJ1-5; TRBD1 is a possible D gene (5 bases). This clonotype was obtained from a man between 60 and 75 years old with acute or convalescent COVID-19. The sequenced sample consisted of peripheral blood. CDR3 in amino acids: CASSLAAVGGRRQPQHF. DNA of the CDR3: TGTGCCAGCAGCTTAGCGGCTGTGGGGGGAAGGCGACAGCCCCAGCATTTT. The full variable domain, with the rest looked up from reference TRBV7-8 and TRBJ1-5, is GAGVSQSPRYKVAKRGQDVALRCDPISGHVSLFWYQQALGQGPEFLTYFQNEAQLDKSGLPSDRFFAERPEGSVSTLKIQRTQQEDSAVYLCASSLAAVGGRRQPQHFGDGTRLSIL.